Presented here are 31 T cell receptor beta chains from one specimen sequenced in a study of T cell responses to AZD1222 COVID-19 vaccine. Assay: immunoSEQ multiplex PCR; the TCRdb copy retains only in-frame clones and omits some. The sample has 43,000 or so clones; roughly 91% are singletons. Material: peripheral blood, obtained 28 days after the second AZD1222 dose. The source is an adult who received the AZD1222 COVID-19 vaccine.

The genes are TRBV4-1 and TRBJ1-2; D is possibly TRBD1 (6 bases). This CDR3 is 14 amino acids long. The ends were cut back, 0 bases at V and 8 bases at J, with 13 bases in the middle. Germline V gives CDR1 MGHRA, CDR2 YSYEKL. The CDR3 sequence is CASSQDQGTYGYTF. The CDR3 coding sequence is TGCGCCAGCAGCCAAGACCAGGGGACCTACGGCTACACCTTC.

This clone has only a few counts. The chain combines TRBV5-4 with TRBJ2-2, with D possibly being TRBD1 or TRBD2 (5 bases each). Germline V lookup: CDR1 SGHNT, CDR2 YYREEE (reference sequence). This CDR3 comprises 14 residues. Between the trimmed V and J ends, which lost 4 bases and 2 bases, there was a span of 9 bases. CDR3 loop: CASSPGANTGELFF. In DNA form, the CDR3 reads TGTGCCAGCAGCCCCGGGGCAAACACCGGGGAGCTGTTTTTT.

Only a few counts were recorded for this clone. The chain recombines TRBV24-1 with TRBJ1-2; TRBD1 might be the D (5 bases). Trimming pared 3 bases from V and 11 bases from J, leaving 12 bases between. CDR1 and CDR2 (germline): KGHDR, SFDVKD. CDR3 size: 12 residues. The CDR3 reads CATSDADRHYTF. The CDR3 DNA reads as TGTGCCACCAGTGATGCCGACAGACATTACACCTTC.

As to this clone: The junction and the germline gene differ at one end; a read error may be behind it. The rearrangement links TRBV4-1 to TRBJ1-1, with TRBD1 matching 8 bases. The germline gives CDR1 MGHRA, CDR2 YSYEKL. The CDR3 length is 16 residues. CDR3 residues: CASSQDGWTGNAEAFF. In nucleotides, the CDR3 is TGCGCCAGCAGCCAAGATGGCTGGACAGGGAACGCTGAAGCTTTCTTT.

CDR3 nucleotide sequence: TGCGCCAGCAGTGTAAGGGGCATGAGGCGGACAGGGGCCCCACCCCTCCACTTT. It codes for CASSVRGMRRTGAPPLHF. The V gene is TRBV10-2, the J gene TRBJ1-6; 9 nucleotides align to TRBD1. The CDR3 spans 18 residues. The germline gives CDR1 WSHSY, CDR2 SAAADI. With V trimmed by 4 bases and J by 11 bases, 18 bases remained unmatched.

The rearrangement joins TRBV6-5 to TRBJ2-3; D ambiguous. CDR1 MNHEY and CDR2 SVGAGI come from the germline V gene. Between the trimmed V and J ends, which lost 0 bases and 2 bases, there was a span of 12 bases. This CDR3 is 16 amino acids long. In nucleotides, the CDR3 is TGTGCCAGCAGTTACTCCTTATTTTCAGCCACAGATACGCAGTATTTT. As protein: CASSYSLFSATDTQYF.

In its sample, this clone was seen once. The J gene is TRBJ1-6, the V gene TRBV7-2; D is possibly TRBD1 (6 bases). Germline V CDR1 and CDR2: SGHTA, FQGNSA. V dropped 1 base and J dropped 6 bases, with 10 bases sitting between them. CDR3 length: 15 amino acids. In nucleotides, the CDR3 is TGTGCCAGCAGCTTAGTCCCCAGGGGTAATTCACCCCTCCACTTT. Amino acids: CASSLVPRGNSPLHF.

The V and J genes are TRBV6-2 or TRBV6-3 and TRBJ1-2; 7 bases agree with TRBD1. Germline values: CDR1 MNHEY, CDR2 SVGEGT. V was pared by 0 bases and J by 7 bases, with 2 bases of the junction left unmatched. The CDR3 totals 13 residues. CDR3 sequence (DNA): TGTGCCAGCAGTTACTCCCGGGACAGTGGCTACACCTTC. It specifies CASSYSRDSGYTF.

This clone was detected only once. V and J are TRBV3-1 (or the pseudogene TRBV3-2) and TRBJ1-4, with unresolved D. This CDR3 has 12 amino acids. Germline V gene lookup returns CDR1 LGHDT and CDR2 YNNKEL (reference sequence). V lost 0 bases and J 7 bases, leaving 3 bases between the germline ends. This CDR3 reads CASSQDLEKLFF. CDR3 DNA sequence: TGTGCCAGCAGCCAAGACCTTGAAAAACTGTTTTTT.

The chain combines TRBV5-6 with TRBJ1-5; 7 bases align to TRBD1. The CDR3 covers 14 residues. Germline assignment: CDR1 SGHDT and CDR2 YYEEEE. V trimming: 2 bases; J trimming: 3 bases; junction bases outside the gene matches: 2. The DNA of the CDR3 is TGTGCCAGCAGCTTACAGGGGTTCAATCAGCCCCAGCATTTT. It translates to CASSLQGFNQPQHF.

This chain connects TRBV5-5 to TRBJ2-1; D possibly uses TRBD1 or TRBD2 (6 bases each). The CDR3 length is 15 residues. The V end was cut by 1 base, the J end by 1 base, with 9 bases between. Germline CDR1 and CDR2: SGHKS and YYEKEE (reference sequence). In DNA, the CDR3 is TGTGCCAGCAGCTTGTCGGGGGCGTCCTACAATGAGCAGTTCTTC. This sequence encodes CASSLSGASYNEQFF.

This clone was observed a single time. V and J are TRBV27 and TRBJ1-1; TRBD1 matches 9 bases. The CDR3 loop spans 16 amino acids. The V gene's germline CDR1 is MNHEY and CDR2 SMNVEV (reference sequence). J gave up 1 base and V 4 bases, and 7 bases lay outside the gene matches. Written as DNA, the CDR3 is TGTGCCAGCAGTTCCTCGTCGACAGGGGGGAACACTGAAGCTTTCTTT. It specifies CASSSSSTGGNTEAFF.

Comments on this clone: At one boundary the junction diverges from the germline segment, which might be a read error. V usage is TRBV7-2 and J usage is TRBJ2-5; D not certain. The CDR3 is 13 amino acids. The germline V gene encodes CDR1 SGHTA and CDR2 FQGNSA. The CDR3 nucleotides read TGTGCCAGCAGCCGTAGTCACCAGGAGACCCAGTACTTC. This gives the protein CASSRSHQETQYF.

This clone was detected a few times. The chain links TRBV6-5 to TRBJ1-6; 7 positions agree with TRBD1. This CDR3 is 15 amino acids long. With V trimmed by 5 bases and J by 5 bases, 6 bases remained unmatched. Germline loops: CDR1 MNHEY, CDR2 SVGAGI. This CDR3 reads CASSLTGPNNSPLHF. The CDR3 DNA reads as TGTGCCAGCAGTCTGACAGGGCCAAATAATTCACCCCTCCACTTT.

Worth noting for this clone: Within the sample, other DNA sequences also encode this same CDR3. The chain is built from TRBV18 and TRBJ1-4; D not certain. Germline V gene data show CDR1 as KGHSH and CDR2 as LQKENI. Trimming left V 3 bases short and J 6 bases short, with 8 bases between. The CDR3 totals 13 residues. The CDR3 bases are TGTGCCAGCTCACCGGGGAGGGATGAAAAACTGTTTTTT. Translated: CASSPGRDEKLFF.

The rearrangement joins TRBV19 to TRBJ1-2; no definite D call. The V gene lost 5 bases and the J gene lost 7 bases, with 14 bases spanning the gap. The CDR3 extends over 13 amino acids. Looked up from germline, CDR1 is LNHDA and CDR2 is SQIVND (reference sequence). This chain's CDR3 is CASSSQNGLGYTF. The CDR3, as DNA: TGTGCCAGTAGTTCCCAGAACGGTCTTGGCTACACCTTC.

With regard to this clone: The limits of the CDR3 on the DNA are not certain, so only TCRdb's listed CDR3 is given. V is TRBV7-8 and J is TRBJ2-7; TRBD1, the table's D call, lacks a check against the DNA. With termini counted, the CDR3 has 13 amino acids. Germline CDR1 reads SGHVS; CDR2 reads FQNEAQ. The CDR3 region is CASSFGPGGEQYF.

The chain uses TRBV30 and TRBJ2-1, with 9 bases aligning to TRBD2. The CDR3 loop spans 14 amino acids. Germline lookup yields CDR1 GTSNPN and CDR2 SVGIG (reference sequence). Trimming took 0 bases from V and 15 from J; bases not matched to a gene: 12. CDR3 residues: CAWSVVQQRGARFF. In DNA, the CDR3 is TGTGCCTGGAGTGTAGTACAGCAGCGGGGGGCACGGTTCTTC.

J is TRBJ1-6 and V is TRBV3-1 (or the pseudogene TRBV3-2); D not resolved. The V gene's germline CDR1 is LGHDT and CDR2 YNNKEL (reference sequence). This CDR3 is 15 amino acids long. The V end lost 0 bases, the J end lost 12 bases, and 15 bases lay between the germline ends. The CDR3 reads CASSQDDWAGRPLHF. The CDR3, as DNA: TGTGCCAGCAGCCAAGATGATTGGGCGGGAAGACCCCTCCACTTT.

This chain uses TRBV12-3 or TRBV12-4 with TRBJ1-2; D uncertain. This CDR3 has 12 amino acids. V lost 5 bases, J lost 6 bases, and 10 bases lay in between. CDR3 residues: CASSQGLDGYTF. The CDR3 region has the DNA TGTGCCAGCAGTCAAGGACTTGATGGCTACACCTTC.

The chain uses TRBV6-4 and TRBJ2-3; D is uncertain. Per the germline V gene, CDR1 is MRHNA and CDR2 is SNTAGT. Trimming cost V 3 bases and J 2 bases, with 15 bases left between them. CDR3 length equals 16 residues. The CDR3 protein is CASSELRGCPTDTQYF. The CDR3 nucleotides are TGTGCCAGCAGTGAGCTGAGAGGCTGTCCCACAGATACGCAGTATTTT.

The CDR3 sequence: CASSERGNYGYTF. CDR3 in DNA: TGTGCCAGCAGCGAAAGGGGGAACTATGGCTACACCTTC. The chain couples TRBV27 to TRBJ1-2; D possibly corresponds to TRBD1 (6 bases). CDR3 size: 13 residues. Per germline, CDR1 MNHEY and CDR2 SMNVEV (reference sequence). V was cut by 6 bases and J by 2 bases, with 10 bases left in between.

The chain combines TRBV24-1 with TRBJ1-1, with D tentatively TRBD1 (5 bases). Trimming left V 3 bases short and J 3 bases short, with 25 bases between. This CDR3 comprises 19 residues. In germline, CDR1 is KGHDR, CDR2 SFDVKD. DNA for the CDR3: TGTGCCACCAGTGATAAAGGGGCGAGCTTTTCGAGTGGGGACACTGAAGCTTTCTTT. Its translation: CATSDKGASFSSGDTEAFF.

This clone has only one observation. The junction differs from germline at one of its ends, possibly a read error. The rearrangement uses TRBV14 and TRBJ1-3, with a weak D call TRBD1 (5 bases). The germline CDR1 and CDR2 sequences are SGHDN and FVKESK. The CDR3 runs to 13 residues. CDR3 residues: CASSQDGGPREDF. CDR3 nucleotide sequence: TGTGCCAGCAGCCAAGATGGGGGACCGCGAGAAGATTTT. Based on the CDR3 plus reference TRBV14 and TRBJ1-3, the full variable domain is EAGVTQFPSHSVIEKGQTVTLRCDPISGHDNLYWYRRVMGKEIKFLLHFVKESKQDESGMPNNRFLAERTGGTYSTLKVQPAELEDSGVYFCASSQDGGPREDFGEGSWLTVV.

This chain links TRBV6-5 with TRBJ2-7; 7 positions match TRBD1. V trimming: 7 bases; J trimming: 0 bases; junction bases outside the gene matches: 9. The CDR3 runs 15 residues. Germline V CDR1 and CDR2: MNHEY, SVGAGI. In DNA form, the CDR3 reads TGTGCCAGCATCCCACCCAGGGGGAGCTCCTACGAGCAGTACTTC. Its translation is CASIPPRGSSYEQYF.

The J gene is TRBJ2-1, the V gene TRBV5-1, with D perhaps matching TRBD1 (6 bases). Germline V gene lookup returns CDR1 SGHRS and CDR2 YFSETQ. The CDR3 is 16 amino acids. Trimming shortened V by 4 bases and J by 5 bases, and 19 bases separated the two germline ends. CDR3 DNA sequence: TGCGCCAGCAGCCCGGGACACCACGGATGGAACAATGAGCAGTTCTTC. This sequence encodes CASSPGHHGWNNEQFF. Drawing the rest from reference TRBV5-1 and TRBJ2-1, the complete variable domain is KAGVTQTPRYLIKTRGQQVTLSCSPISGHRSVSWYQQTPGQGLQFLFEYFSETQRNKGNFPGRFSGRQFSNSRSEMNVSTLELGDSALYLCASSPGHHGWNNEQFFGPGTRLTVL.

This sequence joins TRBV19 and TRBJ1-5, with D possibly TRBD1 on 5 matching bases. The CDR3 is 18 amino acids. V lost 2 bases and J lost 4, with 21 bases in between. CDR1 and CDR2 from the germline V gene are LNHDA and SQIVND (reference sequence). In nucleotides, the CDR3 is TGTGCCAGTAGTATACAGCGTGCGGCGCCTAGGGGTAATCAGCCCCAGCATTTT. Encoded protein: CASSIQRAAPRGNQPQHF.

The chain combines TRBV18 with TRBJ1-5; D is possibly TRBD1 (6 bases). Trimming took 5 bases from V and 7 from J, leaving 15 bases between them. Germline V lookup: CDR1 KGHSH, CDR2 LQKENI. CDR3 length: 14 amino acids. CDR3 amino acids: CASSSSLQGQPQHF. CDR3 coding DNA: TGTGCCAGCTCATCTTCTCTACAGGGACAGCCCCAGCATTTT.

V usage is TRBV12-3 or TRBV12-4 and J usage is TRBJ1-5, with 8 positions matching TRBD1. The CDR3 consists of 13 residues. V shed 3 bases and J 7 bases; nucleotides not matched to a gene: 2. The CDR3 nucleotides are TGTGCCAGCAGTTTGACAGGGGAACAGCCCCAGCATTTT. Amino acids: CASSLTGEQPQHF.

The J gene is TRBJ1-2, the V gene TRBV19; D is perhaps TRBD1 (5 bases). V lost 5 bases, J lost 4 bases, and 20 bases lay in between. This CDR3 is 16 amino acids long. In germline, CDR1 is LNHDA, CDR2 SQIVND (reference sequence). CDR3 region: CASSAENRNGIYGYTF. The CDR3 coding sequence is TGTGCCAGTAGTGCGGAGAACAGGAACGGGATCTATGGCTACACCTTC.

The chain is built from TRBV29-1 and TRBJ1-3; D gene ambiguous. V was pared by 1 base and J by 7 bases, with 11 bases between. Germline lookup yields CDR1 SQVTM and CDR2 ANQGSEA. This CDR3 region has 13 residues. As DNA, the CDR3 is TGCAGCGTTGAAGCTACCGCCCTTAACACCATATATTTT. Its protein product is CSVEATALNTIYF.